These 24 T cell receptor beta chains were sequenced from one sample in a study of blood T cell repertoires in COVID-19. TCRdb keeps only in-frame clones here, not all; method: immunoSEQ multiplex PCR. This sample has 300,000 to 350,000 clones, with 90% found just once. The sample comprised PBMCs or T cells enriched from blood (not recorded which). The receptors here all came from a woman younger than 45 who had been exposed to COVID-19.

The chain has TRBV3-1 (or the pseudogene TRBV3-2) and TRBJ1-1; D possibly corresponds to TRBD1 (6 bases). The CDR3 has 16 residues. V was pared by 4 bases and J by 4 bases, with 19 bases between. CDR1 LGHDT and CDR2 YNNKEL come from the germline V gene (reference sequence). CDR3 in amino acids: CASSLFRGGATTEAFF. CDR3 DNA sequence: TGTGCCAGCAGCCTATTCAGGGGAGGGGCGACCACTGAAGCTTTCTTT.

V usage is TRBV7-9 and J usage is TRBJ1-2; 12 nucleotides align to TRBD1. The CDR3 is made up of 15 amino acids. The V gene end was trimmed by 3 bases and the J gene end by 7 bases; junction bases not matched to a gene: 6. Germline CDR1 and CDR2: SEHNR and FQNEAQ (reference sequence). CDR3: CASSLGDRGHLGYTF. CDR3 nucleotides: TGTGCCAGCAGCTTGGGGGACAGGGGGCATCTTGGCTACACCTTC.

CDR3: CASSLGRGQRYGYTF. In DNA, the CDR3 is TGTGCCAGCAGCCTGGGGCGGGGACAGCGATATGGCTACACCTTC. The rearrangement joins TRBV5-5 to TRBJ1-2, with 7 bases lining up with TRBD1. With 4 bases clipped from V and 5 bases from J, the junction kept 11 bases outside the gene matches. The CDR3 contains 15 residues. The germline gives CDR1 SGHKS, CDR2 YYEKEE (reference sequence).

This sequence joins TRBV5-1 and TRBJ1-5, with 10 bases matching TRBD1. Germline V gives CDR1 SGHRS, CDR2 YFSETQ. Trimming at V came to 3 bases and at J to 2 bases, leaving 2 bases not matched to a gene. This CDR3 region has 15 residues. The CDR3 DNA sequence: TGCGCCAGCAGCTCGACAGGGGGCGGCAATCAGCCCCAGCATTTT. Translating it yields CASSSTGGGNQPQHF.

This CDR3 is CASSESSGGAGNTQYF. The CDR3, as DNA: TGCGCCAGCAGTGAGAGTAGCGGGGGGGCGGGGAATACGCAGTATTTT. V is TRBV10-1 and J is TRBJ2-3, with TRBD2 matching 11 bases. J was trimmed by 7 bases and V by 2 bases; bases with no gene match: 8. Germline CDR1 reads WNHNN; CDR2 reads SYGVQD (reference sequence). This CDR3 contains 16 residues.

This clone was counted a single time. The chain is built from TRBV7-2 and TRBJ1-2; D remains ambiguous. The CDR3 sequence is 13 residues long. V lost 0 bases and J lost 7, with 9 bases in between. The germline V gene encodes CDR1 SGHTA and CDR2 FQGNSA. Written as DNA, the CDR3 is TGTGCCAGCAGCTTAGCGGCAGGCGTTGGCTACACCTTC. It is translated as CASSLAAGVGYTF. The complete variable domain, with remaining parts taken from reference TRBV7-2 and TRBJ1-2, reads GAGVSQSPSNKVTEKGKDVELRCDPISGHTALYWYRQSLGQGLEFLIYFQGNSAPDKSGLPSDRFSAERTGGSVSTLTIQRTQQEDSAVYLCASSLAAGVGYTFGSGTRLTVV.

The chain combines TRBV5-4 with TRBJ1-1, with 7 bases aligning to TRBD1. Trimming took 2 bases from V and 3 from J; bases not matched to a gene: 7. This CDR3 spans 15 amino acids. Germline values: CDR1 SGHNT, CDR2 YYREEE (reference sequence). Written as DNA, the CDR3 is TGTGCCAGCAGCTTACCGACAGGGAGAGACACTGAAGCTTTCTTT. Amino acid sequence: CASSLPTGRDTEAFF.

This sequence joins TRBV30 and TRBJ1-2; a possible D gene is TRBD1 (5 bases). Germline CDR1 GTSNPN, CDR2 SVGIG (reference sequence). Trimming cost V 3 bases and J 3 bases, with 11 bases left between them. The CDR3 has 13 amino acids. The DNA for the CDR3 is TGTGCCTGGAGAGGGGTAACGCACTATGGCTACACCTTC. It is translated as CAWRGVTHYGYTF.

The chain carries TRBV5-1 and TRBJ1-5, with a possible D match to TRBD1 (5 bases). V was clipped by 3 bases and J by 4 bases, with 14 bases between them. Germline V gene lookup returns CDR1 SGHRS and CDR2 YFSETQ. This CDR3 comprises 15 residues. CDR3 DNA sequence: TGCGCCAGCAGCTGGGGGGACGGGAATAATCAGCCCCAGCATTTT. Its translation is CASSWGDGNNQPQHF.

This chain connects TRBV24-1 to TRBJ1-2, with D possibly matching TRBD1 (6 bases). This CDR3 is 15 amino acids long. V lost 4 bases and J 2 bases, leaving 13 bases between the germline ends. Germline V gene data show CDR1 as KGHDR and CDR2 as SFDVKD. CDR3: CATSETGDKNYGYTF. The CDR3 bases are TGTGCCACCAGTGAGACAGGCGACAAAAACTATGGCTACACCTTC.

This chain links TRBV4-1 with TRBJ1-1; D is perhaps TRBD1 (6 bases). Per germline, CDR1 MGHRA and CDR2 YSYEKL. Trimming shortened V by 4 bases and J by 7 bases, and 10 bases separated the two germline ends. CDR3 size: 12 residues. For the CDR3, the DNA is TGCGCCAGCAGCCGCGCGACAGGTGAAGCTTTCTTT. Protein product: CASSRATGEAFF.

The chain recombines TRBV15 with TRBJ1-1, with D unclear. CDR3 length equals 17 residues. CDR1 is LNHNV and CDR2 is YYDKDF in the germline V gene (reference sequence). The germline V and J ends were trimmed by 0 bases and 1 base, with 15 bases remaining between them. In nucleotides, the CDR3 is TGTGCCACCAGCAGAGATCATTCCAGATTACAGAACACTGAAGCTTTCTTT. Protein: CATSRDHSRLQNTEAFF.

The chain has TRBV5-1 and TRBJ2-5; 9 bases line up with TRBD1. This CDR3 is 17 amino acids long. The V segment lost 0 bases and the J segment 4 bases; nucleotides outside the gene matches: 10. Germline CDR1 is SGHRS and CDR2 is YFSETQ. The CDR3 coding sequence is TGCGCCAGCAGCTTGGATAACAGGGGGCAGGGGGGAGAGACCCAGTACTTC. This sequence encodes CASSLDNRGQGGETQYF.

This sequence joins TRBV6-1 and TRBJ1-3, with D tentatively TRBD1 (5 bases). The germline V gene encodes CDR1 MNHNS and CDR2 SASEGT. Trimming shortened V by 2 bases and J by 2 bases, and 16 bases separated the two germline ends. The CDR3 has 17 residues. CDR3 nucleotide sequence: TGTGCCAGCAGTGAATGGTGGGGCAGTAGTGCTGGAAACACCATATATTTT. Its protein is CASSEWWGSSAGNTIYF.

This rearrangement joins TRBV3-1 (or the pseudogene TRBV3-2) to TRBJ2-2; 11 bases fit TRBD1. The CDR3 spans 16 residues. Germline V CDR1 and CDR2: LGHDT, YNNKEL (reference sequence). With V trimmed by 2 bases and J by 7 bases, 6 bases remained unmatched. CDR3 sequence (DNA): TGTGCCAGCAGCCAACCCGGACAGGGGGCGGACGGGGAGCTGTTTTTT. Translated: CASSQPGQGADGELFF.

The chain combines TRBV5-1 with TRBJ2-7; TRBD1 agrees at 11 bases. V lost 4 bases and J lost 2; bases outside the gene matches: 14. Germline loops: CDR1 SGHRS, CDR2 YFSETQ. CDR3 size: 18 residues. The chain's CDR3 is CASSPRPGTGGGTYEQYF. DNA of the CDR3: TGCGCCAGCAGCCCCCGTCCCGGGACAGGGGGTGGAACCTACGAGCAGTACTTC.

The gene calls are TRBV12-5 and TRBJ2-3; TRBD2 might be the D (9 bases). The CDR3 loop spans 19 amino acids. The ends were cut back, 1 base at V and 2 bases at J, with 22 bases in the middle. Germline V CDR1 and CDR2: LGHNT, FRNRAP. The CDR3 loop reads CASGLGTGMSGGNTDTQYF. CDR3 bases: TGTGCTAGTGGTTTGGGGACAGGGATGAGCGGGGGGAACACAGATACGCAGTATTTT.

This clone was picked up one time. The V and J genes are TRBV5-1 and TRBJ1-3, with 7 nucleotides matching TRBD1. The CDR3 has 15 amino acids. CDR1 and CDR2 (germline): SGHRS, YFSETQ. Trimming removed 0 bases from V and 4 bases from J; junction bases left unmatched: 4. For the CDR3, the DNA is TGCGCCAGCAGCTTGGAGGGGGCGAAGGGAAACACCATATATTTT. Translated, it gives CASSLEGAKGNTIYF.

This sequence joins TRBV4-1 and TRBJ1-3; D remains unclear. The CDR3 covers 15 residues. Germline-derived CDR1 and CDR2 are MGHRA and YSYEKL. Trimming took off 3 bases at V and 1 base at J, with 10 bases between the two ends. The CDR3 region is CASSHPGESGNTIYF. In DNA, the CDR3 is TGCGCCAGCAGCCATCCCGGGGAATCTGGAAACACCATATATTTT.

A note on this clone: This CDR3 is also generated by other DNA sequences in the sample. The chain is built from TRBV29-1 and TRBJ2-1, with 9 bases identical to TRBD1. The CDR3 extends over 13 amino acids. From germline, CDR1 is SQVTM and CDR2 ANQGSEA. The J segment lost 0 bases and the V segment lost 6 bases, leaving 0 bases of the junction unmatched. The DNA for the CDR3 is TGCAGCGTGGACAGGGGCTCCTACAATGAGCAGTTCTTC. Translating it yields CSVDRGSYNEQFF.

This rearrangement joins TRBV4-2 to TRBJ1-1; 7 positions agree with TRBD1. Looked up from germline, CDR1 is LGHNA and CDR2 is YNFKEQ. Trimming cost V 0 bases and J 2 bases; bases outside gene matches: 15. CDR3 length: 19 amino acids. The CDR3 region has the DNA TGTGCCAGCAGCCAAGATGGTAGACAGGGAACGGCTTTAAACACTGAAGCTTTCTTT. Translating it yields CASSQDGRQGTALNTEAFF.

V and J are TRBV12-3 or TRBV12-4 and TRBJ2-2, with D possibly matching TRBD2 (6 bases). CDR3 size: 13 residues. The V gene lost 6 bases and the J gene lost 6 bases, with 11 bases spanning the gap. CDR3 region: CASSSSVAGELFF. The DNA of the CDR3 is TGTGCCAGCAGCTCTAGCGTGGCCGGGGAGCTGTTTTTT.

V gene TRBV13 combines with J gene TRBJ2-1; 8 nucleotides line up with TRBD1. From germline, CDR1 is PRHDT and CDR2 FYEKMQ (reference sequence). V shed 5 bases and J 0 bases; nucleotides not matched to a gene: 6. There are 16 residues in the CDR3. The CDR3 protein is CASSLRQGISYNEQFF. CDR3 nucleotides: TGTGCCAGCAGCCTCCGACAGGGGATCTCCTACAATGAGCAGTTCTTC.

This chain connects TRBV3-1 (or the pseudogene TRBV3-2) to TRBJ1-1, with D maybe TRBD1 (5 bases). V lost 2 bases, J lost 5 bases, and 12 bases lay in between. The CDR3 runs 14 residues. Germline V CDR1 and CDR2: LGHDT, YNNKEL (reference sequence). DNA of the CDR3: TGTGCCAGCAGCCAACAGGGAATCAGGACTGAAGCTTTCTTT. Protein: CASSQQGIRTEAFF.